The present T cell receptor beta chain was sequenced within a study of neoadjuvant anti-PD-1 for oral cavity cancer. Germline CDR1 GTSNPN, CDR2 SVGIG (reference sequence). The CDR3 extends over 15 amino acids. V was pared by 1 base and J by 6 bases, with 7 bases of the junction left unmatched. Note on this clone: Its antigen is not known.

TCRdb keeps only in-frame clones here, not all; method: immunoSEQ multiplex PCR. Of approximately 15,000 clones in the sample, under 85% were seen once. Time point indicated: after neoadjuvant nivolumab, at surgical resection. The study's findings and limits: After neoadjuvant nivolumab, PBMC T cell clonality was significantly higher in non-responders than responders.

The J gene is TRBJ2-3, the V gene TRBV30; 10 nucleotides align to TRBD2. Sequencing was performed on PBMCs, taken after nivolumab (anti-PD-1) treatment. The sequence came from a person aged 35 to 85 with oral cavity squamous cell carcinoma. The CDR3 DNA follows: TGTGCCTGGAGTGGGCTAGCGGGAGCCAGGGATACGCAGTATTTT. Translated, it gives CAWSGLAGARDTQYF.